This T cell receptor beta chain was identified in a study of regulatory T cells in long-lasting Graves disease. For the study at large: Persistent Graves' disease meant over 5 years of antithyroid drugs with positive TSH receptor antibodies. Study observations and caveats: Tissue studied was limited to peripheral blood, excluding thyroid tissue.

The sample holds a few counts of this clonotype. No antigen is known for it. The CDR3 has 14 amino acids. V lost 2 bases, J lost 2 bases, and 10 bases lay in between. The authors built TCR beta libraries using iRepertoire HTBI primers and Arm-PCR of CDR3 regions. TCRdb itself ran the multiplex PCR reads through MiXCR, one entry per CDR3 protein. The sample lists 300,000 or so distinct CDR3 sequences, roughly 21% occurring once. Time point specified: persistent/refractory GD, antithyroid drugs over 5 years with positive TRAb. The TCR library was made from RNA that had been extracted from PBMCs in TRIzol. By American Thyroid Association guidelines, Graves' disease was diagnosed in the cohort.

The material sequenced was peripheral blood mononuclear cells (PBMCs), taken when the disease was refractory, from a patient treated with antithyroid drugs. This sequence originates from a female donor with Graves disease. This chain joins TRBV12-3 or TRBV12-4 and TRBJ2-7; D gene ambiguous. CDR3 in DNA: TGTGCCAGCAGTTTAAAGGGCGGTCCCTACGAGCAGTACTTC. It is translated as CASSLKGGPYEQYF.